The 21 T cell receptor beta chains reported below all come from one sample, sequenced in a study of T-cell reconstitution after alpha-beta-depleted transplantation in children. A TCRbeta library incorporating unique molecular identifiers was prepared. In TCRdb, the PCR reads were re-called with MiXCR into one record per CDR3 protein. Among fewer than 700,000 distinct CDR3 sequences listed, 23% were seen once. The specimen comprised PBMCs, mostly from graft donor cells, sampled 360 days after TCRalphabeta/CD19-depleted stem cell transplant. The source of these receptors is a boy younger than two who had a stem cell transplant for acute myeloid leukemia, so the T cells may come from the graft donor.

The V and J genes are TRBV11-1 and TRBJ2-1, with 13 bases that match TRBD2. The CDR3 is 20 amino acids. The V segment lost 6 bases and the J segment 1 base; nucleotides outside the gene matches: 15. Germline CDR1 is SGHAT and CDR2 is FQDESV (reference sequence). The CDR3 DNA sequence: TGTGCCAGCAGTCCCCTCCACTTACTAGCGGGGGGGCAGTCCTACAATGAGCAGTTCTTC. This encodes CASSPLHLLAGGQSYNEQFF.

The V and J genes are TRBV10-2 and TRBJ2-3, with 13 positions matching TRBD2. Germline-derived CDR1 and CDR2 are WSHSY and SAAADI. V shed 8 bases, J shed 0 bases, and the junction held 5 bases outside the gene matches. The CDR3 runs to 16 residues. The CDR3 DNA follows: TGCGCCAGCGGGGGGACTAGCGGGGTGAGCACAGATACGCAGTATTTT. Translated, it gives CASGGTSGVSTDTQYF.

The chain is built from TRBV28 and TRBJ1-1; D remains unclear. The CDR3 is 13 amino acids. Trimming cost V 5 bases and J 6 bases, with 13 bases left between them. Looked up from germline, CDR1 is MDHEN and CDR2 is SYDVKM. CDR3 sequence: CASSRAFPPEAFF. In nucleotides, the CDR3 is TGTGCCAGCAGTCGGGCCTTCCCCCCTGAAGCTTTCTTT.

The V and J genes are TRBV4-3 and TRBJ2-3, with 8 bases aligning to TRBD2. Trimming removed 1 base from V and 1 base from J; junction bases left unmatched: 4. CDR1 is LGHNA and CDR2 is YSLEER in the germline V gene. The CDR3 covers 16 residues. The CDR3 DNA follows: TGCGCCAGCAGCCAAGTGGGACTAGGGCGCACAGATACGCAGTATTTT. The encoded protein is CASSQVGLGRTDTQYF.

This clonotype was found once. The V and J genes are TRBV25-1 and TRBJ2-7; D gene unclear. The V and J ends lost 6 bases and 2 bases respectively, with 14 bases between them. This CDR3 contains 14 residues. Germline-derived CDR1 and CDR2 are MGHDK and SYGVNS. The CDR3 region is CASSYARAPYEQYF. The CDR3 region has the DNA TGTGCCAGCAGCTATGCAAGGGCACCCTACGAGCAGTACTTC.

The V call is TRBV20-1, the J call TRBJ2-1; the D gene is possibly TRBD2 (6 bases). V dropped 3 bases and J dropped 4 bases, with 13 bases sitting between them. CDR1 and CDR2 from the germline V gene are DFQATT and SNEGSKA (reference sequence). The CDR3 contains 14 residues. CDR3 region: CSARDFSGYNEQFF. The CDR3 coding sequence is TGCAGTGCTAGGGATTTTAGCGGTTACAATGAGCAGTTCTTC.

The genes are TRBV6-5 and TRBJ2-7; 8 bases agree with TRBD1. The CDR3 totals 13 residues. From germline, CDR1 is MNHEY and CDR2 SVGAGI. The V gene end was trimmed by 7 bases and the J gene end by 4 bases; junction bases not matched to a gene: 6. CDR3 coding DNA: TGTGCCAGCACCCAGGGGGCTGGGTACGAGCAGTACTTC. It codes for CASTQGAGYEQYF.

The table lists this clonotype with a few counts. This chain uses TRBV6-5 with TRBJ1-4, with a possible D match to TRBD1 (5 bases). V gave up 4 bases and J gave up 8 bases, with 14 bases separating them. In germline, CDR1 is MNHEY, CDR2 SVGAGI. CDR3 length: 14 amino acids. Here the CDR3 DNA reads TGTGCCAGCAGTTTCCCTGGGGACGGGGAAAAACTGTTTTTT. This encodes CASSFPGDGEKLFF.

The CDR3 bases are TGTGCCAGCAGTGCACCCAAGAGCTCCTATAATTCACCCCTCCACTTT. Protein: CASSAPKSSYNSPLHF. V gene TRBV12-3 or TRBV12-4 combines with J gene TRBJ1-6; D is unresolved. V was trimmed by 5 bases and J by 0 bases, leaving 11 bases between them. CDR3 length equals 16 residues.

This clonotype appeared many times. The V call is TRBV12-3 or TRBV12-4, the J call TRBJ1-1; D is possibly TRBD1 (6 bases). The CDR3 runs 13 residues. V lost 1 base, J lost 6 bases, and 9 bases lay in between. CDR3 in DNA: TGTGCCAGCAGTTTAGGGGGGGCTGCTGAAGCTTTCTTT. It specifies CASSLGGAAEAFF.

The gene calls are TRBV24-1 and TRBJ2-7; perhaps TRBD1 as D (5 bases). There are 13 residues in the CDR3. Looked up from germline, CDR1 is KGHDR and CDR2 is SFDVKD. V was clipped by 4 bases and J by 3 bases, with 9 bases between them. The CDR3 loop reads CATSDRRVYEQYV. The CDR3 nucleotides read TGTGCCACCAGTGACCGCAGGGTCTACGAGCAGTACGTC.

The chain has TRBV6-5 and TRBJ2-3; 10 bases are shared with TRBD1. Trimming cost V 4 bases and J 10 bases; bases outside gene matches: 8. The CDR3 is made up of 14 amino acids. Germline assignment: CDR1 MNHEY and CDR2 SVGAGI. The CDR3 here is CASSLDRGGSAQYF. The CDR3 bases are TGTGCCAGCAGTTTGGACAGGGGGGGAAGTGCGCAGTATTTT.

V gene TRBV12-3 or TRBV12-4 combines with J gene TRBJ2-1; 10 nucleotides agree with TRBD2. The junction had 7 bases not matched to a gene; V was cut back by 6 bases and J by 2 bases. This CDR3 region has 16 residues. CDR3 amino acids: CASSPRTSGPYNEQFF. The CDR3 region has the DNA TGTGCCAGCAGCCCGAGGACTAGCGGACCCTACAATGAGCAGTTCTTC.

CDR3 loop: CASSPTPRNTEAFF. The CDR3 DNA reads as TGTGCCAGCTCACCCACACCACGGAACACTGAAGCTTTCTTT. The chain carries TRBV18 and TRBJ1-1; no clear D gene. This CDR3 has 14 amino acids. V lost 3 bases and J lost 1, with 9 bases in between. In germline, CDR1 is KGHSH, CDR2 LQKENI.

Here the CDR3 reads CASRWSGADTQYF. CDR3 sequence (DNA): TGTGCCAGCAGGTGGTCAGGGGCAGATACGCAGTATTTT. V gene TRBV27 combines with J gene TRBJ2-3; D is possibly TRBD1 (6 bases). The CDR3 contains 13 residues. V lost 6 bases and J 4 bases, leaving 11 bases between the germline ends. CDR1 is MNHEY and CDR2 is SMNVEV in the germline V gene (reference sequence).

The chain combines TRBV5-1 with TRBJ2-5, with D maybe TRBD2 (5 bases). V lost 2 bases to trimming and J lost 2 bases, with 10 bases between them. CDR3 length: 14 residues. The germline V gene encodes CDR1 SGHRS and CDR2 YFSETQ. The CDR3 spells CASSLLPGQETQYF. The DNA for the CDR3 is TGCGCCAGCAGCTTACTCCCGGGACAAGAGACCCAGTACTTC.

The rearrangement joins TRBV6-5 to TRBJ1-6, with TRBD1 identical over 7 bases. Trimming removed 4 bases from V and 10 bases from J; junction bases left unmatched: 7. From germline, CDR1 is MNHEY and CDR2 SVGAGI. The CDR3 contains 14 residues. DNA for the CDR3: TGTGCCAGCAGTTTGACAGGGAGGGAGTCACCCCTCCACTTT. Translation: CASSLTGRESPLHF.

A few counts support this clonotype. The chain carries TRBV20-1 and TRBJ1-5; 9 bases fit TRBD1. V was clipped by 3 bases and J by 0 bases; unmatched bases: 3. Germline V gene sequence: CDR1 DFQATT, CDR2 SNEGSKA (reference sequence). The CDR3 consists of 15 residues. CDR3 protein: CSASWTGVSNQPQHF. DNA for the CDR3: TGCAGTGCTAGCTGGACAGGGGTTAGCAATCAGCCCCAGCATTTT.

This clonotype was seen a few times. The chain links TRBV6-1 to TRBJ2-7; no firm D call. This CDR3 is built from 13 residues. The V gene's germline CDR1 is MNHNS and CDR2 SASEGT. Trimming cost V 5 bases and J 6 bases, with 14 bases left between them. This CDR3 is CASSTVLGGEQYV. Here the CDR3 DNA reads TGTGCCAGCAGTACAGTGCTGGGCGGCGAGCAGTACGTC.

In this sample, this clonotype turned up a few times. The CDR3 sequence: CASSSRVDEQFF. DNA for the CDR3: TGTGCCAGCAGTTCCAGGGTCGATGAGCAGTTCTTC. V gene TRBV27 combines with J gene TRBJ2-1; TRBD1 is a possible D gene (5 bases). V was clipped by 4 bases and J by 8 bases, with 9 bases between them. This CDR3 is 12 amino acids long. Germline values: CDR1 MNHEY, CDR2 SMNVEV (reference sequence).

CDR3 amino acids: CATSDPSVSGANVLTF. The DNA for the CDR3 is TGTGCCACCAGTGATCCAAGTGTCTCTGGGGCCAACGTCCTGACTTTC. This chain joins TRBV24-1 and TRBJ2-6; no clear D. V was shortened by 3 bases and J by 0 bases, with 8 bases between the two germline ends. The CDR3 has 16 residues. Germline loops: CDR1 KGHDR, CDR2 SFDVKD.